This TCR beta chain was sequenced in a study of T cell repertoires in cytomegalovirus infection. Across the whole study: In public TCR beta signatures, there were indications of both CMV infection and matching HLA type. Whole-study findings and limits: Summed frequency of shared TCR beta families picked out CMV carriers who also had the relevant HLA. Clonotype analysis showed dominance of the ex vivo response by HLA-C-restricted CMV-specific TCR beta clonotypes.

CDR3 length: 13 residues. In germline, CDR1 is SGHRS, CDR2 YFSETQ. The ends were cut back, 3 bases at V and 6 bases at J, with 13 bases in the middle. TCRdb reanalysed the reads using MiXCR and keeps one entry per CDR3 protein. Among 300,000 or so distinct CDR3 sequences, about a tenth were seen once, and the ten largest hold around 2.5%. This clonotype was seen at least ten times. What it binds is not known. This chain connects TRBV5-1 to TRBJ2-7; TRBD1 might be the D (6 bases). Specimen: PBMCs. The sequence was collected from a human donor in good health (CMV status not recorded). Some clones in this sample may be carry-over from other donors' samples. The CDR3 loop is CASSSTQGGEQYV. In DNA form, the CDR3 reads TGCGCCAGCAGCTCTACACAGGGCGGCGAGCAGTACGTC.